This T cell receptor (beta chain) appears in the sequencing data of a study of Ad26.COV2.S vaccination and SARS-CoV-2 variants. Produced via immunoSEQ multiplex PCR; TCRdb's table is partial and in-frame only. Among around 94,000 clones listed, over 70% were seen once. This clone has just a few counts. Germline-derived CDR1 and CDR2 are LGHDT and YNNKEL (reference sequence). V lost 3 bases, J lost 1 base, and 19 bases lay in between. The CDR3 is 18 residues long. The V and J genes are TRBV3-1 (or the pseudogene TRBV3-2) and TRBJ2-1; D possibly uses TRBD1 or TRBD2 (5 bases each). This clonotype was obtained from a human donor who had recovered from COVID-19. The sample in question was peripheral blood, obtained after recovery from COVID-19. The CDR3 loop is CASSQKISGTGSYNEQFF. CDR3 coding DNA: TGTGCCAGCAGCCAGAAAATCTCCGGGACGGGTTCCTACAATGAGCAGTTCTTC.